The T cell receptor beta chain under discussion was sequenced for a study of CXCR3-negative and CXCR3-positive naive CD8 T cells. Study-level points and caveats: Hydrophobicity of TRB CDR3s was greater in CXCR3-positive naive cells than in CXCR3-negative naive cells.

5' RACE that incorporated UMI labels was used to prepare the TRB cDNA libraries. TCRdb re-called the 5' RACE reads and shows each CDR3 protein once, DNA omitted. This sample's table has nearly 90,000 distinct CDR3 sequences. A remark on this clonotype: Its specificity is not known.

The receptor comes from a human donor in good health. Some clones in this sample may be carry-over from other donors' samples. The sample was naive CXCR3+ CD8+ T cells from blood. The subset: CD45RO-CCR7+CD27+CD95- naive CD8+ T cells expressing CXCR3 (TNR3+).

This CDR3 is CASSVDLAGYNEQFF. The gene calls are TRBV9 and TRBJ2-1; TCRdb returns TRBD2, unconfirmable since there is no DNA. CDR1 SGDLS and CDR2 YYNGEE come from the germline V gene. CDR3 length: 15 residues.